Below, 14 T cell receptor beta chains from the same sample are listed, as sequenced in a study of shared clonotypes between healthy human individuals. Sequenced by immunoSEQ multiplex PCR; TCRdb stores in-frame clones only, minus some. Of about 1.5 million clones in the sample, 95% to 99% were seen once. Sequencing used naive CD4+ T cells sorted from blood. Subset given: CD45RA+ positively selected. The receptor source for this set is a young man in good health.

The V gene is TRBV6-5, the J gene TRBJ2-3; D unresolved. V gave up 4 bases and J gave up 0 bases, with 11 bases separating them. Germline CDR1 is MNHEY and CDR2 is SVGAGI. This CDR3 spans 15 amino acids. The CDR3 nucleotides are TGTGCCAGCAGTTTTCAGAGAACTAGCACAGATACGCAGTATTTT. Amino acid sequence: CASSFQRTSTDTQYF.

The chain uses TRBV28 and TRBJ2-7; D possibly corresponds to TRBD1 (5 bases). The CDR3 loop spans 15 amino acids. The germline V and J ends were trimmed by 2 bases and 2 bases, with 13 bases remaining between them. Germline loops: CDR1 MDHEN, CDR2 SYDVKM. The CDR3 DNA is TGTGCCAGCAGTTTACCGGCAGGGAAAACCTACGAGCAGTACTTC. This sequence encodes CASSLPAGKTYEQYF.

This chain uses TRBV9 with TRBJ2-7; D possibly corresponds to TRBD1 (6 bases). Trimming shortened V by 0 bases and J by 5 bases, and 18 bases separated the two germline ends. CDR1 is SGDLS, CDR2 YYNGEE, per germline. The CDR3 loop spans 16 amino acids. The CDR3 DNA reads TGTGCCAGCAGCGTAGGTGCAGGGGATTATGGAGACGAGCAGTACTTC. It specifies CASSVGAGDYGDEQYF.

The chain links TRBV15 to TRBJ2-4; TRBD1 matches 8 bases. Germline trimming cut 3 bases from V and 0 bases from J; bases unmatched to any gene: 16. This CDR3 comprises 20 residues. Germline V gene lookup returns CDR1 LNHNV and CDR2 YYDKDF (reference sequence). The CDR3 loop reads CATSRERQGTASLAKNIQYF. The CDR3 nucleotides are TGTGCCACCAGCAGGGAAAGACAGGGGACCGCATCACTAGCCAAAAACATTCAGTACTTC.

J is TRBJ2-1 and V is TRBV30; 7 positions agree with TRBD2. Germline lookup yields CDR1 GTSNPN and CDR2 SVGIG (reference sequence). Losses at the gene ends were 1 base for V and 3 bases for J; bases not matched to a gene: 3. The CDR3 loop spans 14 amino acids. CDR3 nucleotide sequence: TGTGCCTGGAGTGGGACTAGTATCTACAATGAGCAGTTCTTC. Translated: CAWSGTSIYNEQFF.

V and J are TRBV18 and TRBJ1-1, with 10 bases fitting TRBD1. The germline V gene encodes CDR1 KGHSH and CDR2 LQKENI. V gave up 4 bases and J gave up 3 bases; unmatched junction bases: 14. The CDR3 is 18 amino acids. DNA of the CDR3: TGTGCCAGCTCACAGAGTGCTTGGACAGGGGGGGCGGACACTGAAGCTTTCTTT. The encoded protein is CASSQSAWTGGADTEAFF.

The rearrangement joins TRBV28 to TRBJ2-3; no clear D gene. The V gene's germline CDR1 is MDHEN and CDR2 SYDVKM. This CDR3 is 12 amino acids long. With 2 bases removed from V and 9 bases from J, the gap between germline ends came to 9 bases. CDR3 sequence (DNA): TGTGCCAGCAGTTTAATCACAGCGACGCAGTATTTT. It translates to CASSLITATQYF.

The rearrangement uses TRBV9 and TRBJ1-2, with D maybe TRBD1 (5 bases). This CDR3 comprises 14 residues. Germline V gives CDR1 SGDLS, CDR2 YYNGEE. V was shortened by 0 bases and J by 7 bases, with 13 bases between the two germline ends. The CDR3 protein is CASSVVRDPSGYTF. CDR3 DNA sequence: TGTGCCAGCAGCGTAGTCAGGGATCCTTCTGGCTACACCTTC.

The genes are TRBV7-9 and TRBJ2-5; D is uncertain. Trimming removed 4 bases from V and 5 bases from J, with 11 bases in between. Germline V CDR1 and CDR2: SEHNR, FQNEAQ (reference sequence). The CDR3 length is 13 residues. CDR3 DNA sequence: TGTGCCAGCAGCTCCCCGACGAGCGAGACCCAGTACTTC. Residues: CASSSPTSETQYF.

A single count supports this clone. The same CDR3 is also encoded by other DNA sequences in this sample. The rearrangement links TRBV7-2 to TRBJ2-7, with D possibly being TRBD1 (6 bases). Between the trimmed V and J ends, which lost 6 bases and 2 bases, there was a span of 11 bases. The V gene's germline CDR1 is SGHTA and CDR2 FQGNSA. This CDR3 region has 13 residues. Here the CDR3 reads CASSLDRTYEQYF. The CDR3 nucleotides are TGTGCCAGCAGTCTCGACAGGACCTACGAGCAGTACTTC.

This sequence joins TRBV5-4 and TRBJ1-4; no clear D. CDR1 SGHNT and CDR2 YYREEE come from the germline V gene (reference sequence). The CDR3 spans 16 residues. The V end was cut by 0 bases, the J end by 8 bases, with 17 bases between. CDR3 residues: CASSLGQSGGGEKLFF. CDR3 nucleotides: TGTGCCAGCAGCTTGGGACAATCCGGTGGAGGCGAAAAACTGTTTTTT.

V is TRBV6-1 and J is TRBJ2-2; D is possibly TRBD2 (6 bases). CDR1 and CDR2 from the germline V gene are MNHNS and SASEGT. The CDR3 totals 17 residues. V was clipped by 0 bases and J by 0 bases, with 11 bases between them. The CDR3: CASSEAMWGANTGELFF. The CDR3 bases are TGTGCCAGCAGTGAAGCGATGTGGGGGGCGAACACCGGGGAGCTGTTTTTT.

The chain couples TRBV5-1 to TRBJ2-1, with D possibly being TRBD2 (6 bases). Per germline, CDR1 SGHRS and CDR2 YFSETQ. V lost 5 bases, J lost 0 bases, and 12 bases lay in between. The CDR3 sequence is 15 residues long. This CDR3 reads CASRRGTPSYNEQFF. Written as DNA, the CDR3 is TGCGCCAGCAGACGGGGGACCCCCTCCTACAATGAGCAGTTCTTC.

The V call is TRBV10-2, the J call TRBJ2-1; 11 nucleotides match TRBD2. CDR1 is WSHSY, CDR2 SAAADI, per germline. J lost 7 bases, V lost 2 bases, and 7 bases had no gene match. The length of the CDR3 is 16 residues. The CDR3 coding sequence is TGCGCCAGCAGTGAGGTTTTAGCGGGAGGGCAGAATGAGCAGTTCTTC. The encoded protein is CASSEVLAGGQNEQFF.